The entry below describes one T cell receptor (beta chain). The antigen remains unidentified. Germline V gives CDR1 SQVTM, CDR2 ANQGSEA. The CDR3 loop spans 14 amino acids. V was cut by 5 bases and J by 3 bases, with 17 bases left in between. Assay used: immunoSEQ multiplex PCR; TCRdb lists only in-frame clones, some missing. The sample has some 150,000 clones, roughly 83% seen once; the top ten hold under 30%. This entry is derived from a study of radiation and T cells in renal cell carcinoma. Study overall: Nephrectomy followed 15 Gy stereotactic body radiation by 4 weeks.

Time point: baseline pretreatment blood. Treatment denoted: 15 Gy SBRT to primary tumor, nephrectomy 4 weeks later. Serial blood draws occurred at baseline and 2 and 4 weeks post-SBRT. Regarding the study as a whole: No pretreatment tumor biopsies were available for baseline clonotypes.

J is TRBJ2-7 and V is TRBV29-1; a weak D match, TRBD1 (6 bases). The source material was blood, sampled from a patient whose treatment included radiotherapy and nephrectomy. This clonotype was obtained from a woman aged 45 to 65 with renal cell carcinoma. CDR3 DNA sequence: TGCAGCGTTCGTCTTAACAGGGAGAACTACGAGCAGTACTTC. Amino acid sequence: CSVRLNRENYEQYF.